Sequencing of this T cell receptor beta chain was carried out in a study of tumor and adjacent non-tumor tissue in lung cancer. The template was RNA from unsorted bulk tissue. Chemotherapy-naive patients with new lung cancer underwent thoracic surgery in China, August–late 2014. A modified ARM-PCR protocol with three rounds of nested PCR amplified TCRbeta. A single record per CDR3 protein comes from TCRdb applying MiXCR to the multiplex PCR reads. The sample contains some 93,000 distinct CDR3 sequences, approximately 70% of which appear only once. Looked up from germline, CDR1 is MNHNS and CDR2 is SASEGT. The CDR3 is made up of 14 amino acids. The ends lost 11 bases at V and 5 bases at J; junction bases unmatched: 10.

Sequenced: lung tumor tissue. The source of this sequence is a man in his 60s with non-small cell lung cancer. The chain combines TRBV6-1 with TRBJ2-1; 9 bases align to TRBD1. The CDR3, as DNA: TGTGCCTGCGGTGAGGACAGGGGTGACAATGAGCAGTTCTTC. Translating it yields CACGEDRGDNEQFF.